This T cell receptor beta chain appears in the sequencing data of a study of Ad26.COV2.S vaccination and SARS-CoV-2 variants. General observations from the study: People given the vaccine had a wider spike-specific TCR breadth than placebo recipients did. Similar non-spike TCR breadth was observed in recipients of vaccine and of placebo. The analyses of TCR breadth and depth may have understated the size of total T cell responses.

Comments on this clone: Antigen specificity is unknown.

Sequenced by immunoSEQ multiplex PCR; TCRdb stores in-frame clones only, minus some. The repertoire holds around 350,000 clones, with about 90% as singletons. This CDR3 is built from 11 residues. CDR1 and CDR2 from the germline V gene are MNHNS and SASEGT. Trimming shortened V by 2 bases and J by 1 base, and 0 bases separated the two germline ends. The chain combines TRBV6-1 with TRBJ2-7; the D is unclear. Sample: peripheral blood, taken after recovery from COVID-19. The TCR sequence derives from a human donor who had recovered from COVID-19. The CDR3 sequence: CASSESYEQYF. The CDR3 region has the DNA TGTGCCAGCAGTGAATCCTACGAGCAGTACTTC.